This T cell receptor (beta chain) emerged from a study of cytomegalovirus exposure and HLA in healthy donors. Study-level information: An earlier analysis identified 117 million unique TCR beta sequences in some 170 million T cells. Whole-study findings and limits: A later analysis linked a missense DCLRE1C variant to TCR beta V- and J-gene trimming. There were reportedly fewer N-insertions in an Asian-associated ancestry cluster than the approximately 670-donor mean, in a later analysis. Later analysis showed TCR association rates varying by HLA locus, highest for DRB1 and lowest for HLA-C.

As regards this clone: Its target is unknown.

In the PCR, 60 Vbeta and 13 Jbeta primers were used. The method was immunoSEQ multiplex PCR; TCRdb's version includes in-frame clones alone and lacks a portion of them. The data show about 170,000 clones, 85% seen once. The CDR3 is 13 residues long. Germline lookup yields CDR1 SGHAT and CDR2 FQDESV (reference sequence). V was shortened by 4 bases and J by 1 base, with 7 bases between the two germline ends. The receptor comes from a boy younger than 10 in good health and CMV-seronegative. V gene TRBV11-1 combines with J gene TRBJ1-1; D not resolved. Sequencing input: PBMCs. In DNA form, the CDR3 reads TGTGCCAGCAGCTGGCCAGAGAACACTGAAGCTTTCTTT. Protein sequence: CASSWPENTEAFF.